A single sample gave rise to the 26 T cell receptor beta chains below, sequenced in a study of blood T cells in healthy people across ages. Primed by a sample-barcoded 5' primer and a J-beta primer mix, a second PCR proceeded for 7 to 11 cycles. TCRdb reprocessed the 5' RACE reads with MiXCR, giving one entry per CDR3 protein. This sample yields around 2 million distinct CDR3 sequences, of which around 40% are seen a single time; about 21% belongs to the top ten. Specimen: blood. These receptors were collected from a human donor in good health.

The rearrangement links TRBV11-1 to TRBJ1-1; a possible D gene is TRBD1 (5 bases). The CDR3 sequence is 15 residues long. V shed 5 bases and J shed 0 bases, with 13 bases lying between them. Looked up from germline, CDR1 is SGHAT and CDR2 is FQDESV (reference sequence). The CDR3 protein is CASSESRELNTEAFF. The CDR3 nucleotides read TGTGCCAGCAGCGAAAGCAGGGAATTGAACACTGAAGCTTTCTTT.

The genes are TRBV29-1 and TRBJ2-1; D remains unclear. The germline V and J ends were trimmed by 2 bases and 0 bases, with 8 bases remaining between them. Germline V lookup: CDR1 SQVTM, CDR2 ANQGSEA. The CDR3 is 14 residues long. The CDR3 spells CSVETVSSYNEQFF. The DNA of the CDR3 is TGCAGCGTTGAAACCGTTAGCTCCTACAATGAGCAGTTCTTC.

The J gene is TRBJ1-2, the V gene TRBV10-3, with a weak D call TRBD1 (5 bases). The ends were cut back, 3 bases at V and 12 bases at J, with 35 bases in the middle. The CDR3 has 19 residues. Germline V gene data show CDR1 as ENHRY and CDR2 as SYGVKD. CDR3 region: CAISDPVRTFVRQGGGDTF. CDR3 sequence (DNA): TGTGCCATCAGTGATCCTGTCCGAACCTTCGTAAGGCAGGGTGGAGGCGACACCTTC.

This clonotype has only a few counts. This rearrangement joins TRBV6-6 to TRBJ1-2; 8 nucleotides line up with TRBD1. The CDR3 sequence is 15 residues long. V trimming: 0 bases; J trimming: 5 bases; junction bases outside the gene matches: 5. The germline V gene has CDR1 MNHNY and CDR2 SVGAGI (reference sequence). CDR3 protein: CASSYSSGGAYGYTF. The CDR3 DNA reads TGTGCCAGCAGTTACTCTTCAGGGGGCGCATATGGCTACACCTTC.

The chain couples TRBV29-1 to TRBJ2-1; D might be TRBD2 (5 bases). V was trimmed by 4 bases and J by 3 bases, leaving 16 bases between them. This CDR3 region has 15 residues. The germline V gene encodes CDR1 SQVTM and CDR2 ANQGSEA. The CDR3 DNA follows: TGCAGCGTTGTAAGCCCGGGATCCATCTACAATGAGCAGTTCTTC. Its translation: CSVVSPGSIYNEQFF.

This clonotype was detected many times. The chain is built from TRBV20-1 and TRBJ1-5; TRBD1 is a possible D gene (5 bases). Trimming shortened V by 3 bases and J by 1 base, and 7 bases separated the two germline ends. CDR1 is DFQATT, CDR2 SNEGSKA, per germline (reference sequence). This CDR3 has 13 residues. CDR3 residues: CSASGDSNQPQHF. The CDR3, as DNA: TGCAGTGCTAGTGGGGACAGCAATCAGCCCCAGCATTTT.

The gene calls are TRBV15 and TRBJ2-3, with 9 nucleotides matching TRBD1. The CDR3 totals 15 residues. Per the germline V gene, CDR1 is LNHNV and CDR2 is YYDKDF (reference sequence). V trimming: 5 bases; J trimming: 5 bases; junction bases outside the gene matches: 8. The CDR3 nucleotides read TGTGCCACCAGCCATTACAGGGGGCAGGAAGATACGCAGTATTTT. It is translated as CATSHYRGQEDTQYF.

This chain connects TRBV20-1 to TRBJ2-5, with 9 bases identical to TRBD1. Trimming at V came to 6 bases and at J to 4 bases, leaving 9 bases not matched to a gene. The CDR3 sequence is 14 residues long. Per the germline V gene, CDR1 is DFQATT and CDR2 is SNEGSKA (reference sequence). The CDR3 DNA follows: TGCAGTGCCAGTAAACAGGGGGCAGGAGAGACCCAGTACTTC. Protein product: CSASKQGAGETQYF.

This clonotype was counted only a few times. The chain combines TRBV24-1 with TRBJ1-1, with D perhaps matching TRBD1 (6 bases). Trimming shortened V by 2 bases and J by 1 base, and 10 bases separated the two germline ends. CDR3 length equals 15 residues. The germline gives CDR1 KGHDR, CDR2 SFDVKD. The CDR3 here is CATSDSQQGNTEAFF. CDR3 nucleotide sequence: TGTGCCACCAGTGATTCCCAACAGGGGAACACTGAAGCTTTCTTT.

This clonotype was counted between two and nine times. The V call is TRBV12-3 or TRBV12-4, the J call TRBJ1-6, with no clear D. The V gene lost 3 bases and the J gene lost 2 bases, with 8 bases spanning the gap. There are 15 residues in the CDR3. The CDR3 DNA reads TGTGCCAGCAGTTTTGATAGAACCTATAATTCACCCCTCCACTTT. It codes for CASSFDRTYNSPLHF.

Ten or more counts support this clonotype. The chain recombines TRBV20-1 with TRBJ1-1; D remains unclear. Trimming cost V 2 bases and J 3 bases, with 16 bases left between them. The CDR3 length is 15 residues. Germline values: CDR1 DFQATT, CDR2 SNEGSKA (reference sequence). The CDR3 is CSARFGEGGHTEAFF. In DNA form, the CDR3 reads TGCAGTGCTAGATTCGGGGAAGGAGGGCACACTGAAGCTTTCTTT.

This clonotype has a handful of counts. The rearrangement links TRBV2 to TRBJ2-6; 7 bases align to TRBD1. The ends lost 5 bases at V and 0 bases at J; junction bases unmatched: 1. Germline V gene sequence: CDR1 SNHLY, CDR2 FYNNEI. The CDR3 loop spans 15 amino acids. CDR3 region: CASSTGVSGANVLTF. The CDR3 bases are TGTGCCAGCAGTACAGGGGTCTCTGGGGCCAACGTCCTGACTTTC.

This clonotype was detected only a few times. V usage is TRBV12-3 or TRBV12-4 and J usage is TRBJ2-1; D might be TRBD1 (6 bases). CDR3 size: 14 residues. The germline V and J ends were trimmed by 2 bases and 8 bases, with 13 bases remaining between them. The DNA of the CDR3 is TGTGCCAGCAGTTTATCGGCAGGGGTGGATGAGCAGTTCTTC. It codes for CASSLSAGVDEQFF.

This clonotype has a handful of counts. The chain joins TRBV9 to TRBJ2-6, with D hard to call. Per the germline V gene, CDR1 is SGDLS and CDR2 is YYNGEE. CDR3 length: 16 residues. Trimming took 0 bases from V and 0 from J, leaving 7 bases between them. The CDR3 coding sequence is TGTGCCAGCAGCGTAGAAGTTCCCTCTGGGGCCAACGTCCTGACTTTC. This sequence encodes CASSVEVPSGANVLTF.

The chain carries TRBV29-1 and TRBJ1-1, with a possible D match to TRBD1 (6 bases). V dropped 4 bases and J dropped 6 bases, with 15 bases sitting between them. Germline values: CDR1 SQVTM, CDR2 ANQGSEA. The CDR3 length is 13 residues. CDR3 nucleotide sequence: TGCAGCGTTGTAAGGGGGGCCGGCGCTGAAGCTTTCTTT. It yields the protein CSVVRGAGAEAFF.

The CDR3 DNA is TGCAGCGTTGTAGCTTGGGACAGTGCCCACACAGATACGCAGTATTTT. This encodes CSVVAWDSAHTDTQYF. V gene TRBV29-1 combines with J gene TRBJ2-3; 7 nucleotides match TRBD1. Germline-derived CDR1 and CDR2 are SQVTM and ANQGSEA. The V segment lost 4 bases and the J segment 2 bases; nucleotides outside the gene matches: 12. This CDR3 region has 16 residues.

The V gene is TRBV7-3, the J gene TRBJ1-6; D call uncertain. Per germline, CDR1 SGHTA and CDR2 FQGTGA. Trimming removed 4 bases from V and 2 bases from J, with 6 bases in between. The CDR3 contains 14 residues. This CDR3 reads CASSSNPYNSPLHF. The DNA of the CDR3 is TGTGCCAGCAGCTCAAATCCCTATAATTCACCCCTCCACTTT.

This clonotype came up a few times. This chain joins TRBV4-2 and TRBJ1-2; D ambiguous. Germline CDR1 is LGHNA and CDR2 is YNFKEQ. This CDR3 region has 16 residues. V shed 3 bases and J shed 4 bases, with 18 bases lying between them. In DNA, the CDR3 is TGTGCCAGCAGCCAGGGAGGACGGAGCAAGTCCTATGGCTACACCTTC. Translated: CASSQGGRSKSYGYTF.

The chain employs TRBV20-1 and TRBJ2-3; D is perhaps TRBD1 or TRBD2 (5 bases each). Germline V gene data show CDR1 as DFQATT and CDR2 as SNEGSKA (reference sequence). The V end was cut by 6 bases, the J end by 0 bases, with 13 bases between. The CDR3 consists of 14 residues. Here the CDR3 reads CSARGAESTDTQYF. Here the CDR3 DNA reads TGCAGTGCCCGAGGGGCGGAAAGCACAGATACGCAGTATTTT.

This clonotype was seen a handful of times. The rearrangement links TRBV12-3 or TRBV12-4 to TRBJ1-4; D is perhaps TRBD1 (5 bases). Trimming left V 5 bases short and J 6 bases short, with 16 bases between. The CDR3 extends over 15 amino acids. CDR3 in amino acids: CASSKHRPGDEKLFF. CDR3 coding DNA: TGTGCCAGCAGTAAGCACAGGCCTGGCGATGAAAAACTGTTTTTT.

This clonotype was counted only a few times. The chain employs TRBV5-4 and TRBJ2-1, with a weak D call TRBD2 (6 bases). From germline, CDR1 is SGHNT and CDR2 YYREEE (reference sequence). The CDR3 length is 13 residues. The germline V and J ends were trimmed by 5 bases and 8 bases, with 14 bases remaining between them. CDR3 in amino acids: CASRRTTSHEQFF. The CDR3 DNA sequence: TGTGCCAGCAGGCGGACTACTAGCCATGAGCAGTTCTTC.

The V gene is TRBV11-2, the J gene TRBJ2-1; D not resolved. This CDR3 comprises 12 residues. Germline V CDR1 and CDR2: SGHAT, FQNNGV. Trimming left V 4 bases short and J 5 bases short, with 6 bases between. This CDR3 is CASSSLNNEQFF. CDR3 in DNA: TGTGCCAGCAGCTCCCTTAACAATGAGCAGTTCTTC. Complete variable domain (other parts from reference TRBV11-2 and TRBJ2-1): EAGVAQSPRYKIIEKRQSVAFWCNPISGHATLYWYQQILGQGPKLLIQFQNNGVVDDSQLPKDRFSAERLKGVDSTLKIQPAKLEDSAVYLCASSSLNNEQFFGPGTRLTVL.

The genes are TRBV29-1 and TRBJ1-4; 9 nucleotides align to TRBD1. CDR1 SQVTM and CDR2 ANQGSEA come from the germline V gene. This CDR3 has 13 residues. After removal of 5 bases from V and 7 bases from J, the junction contained 5 bases not matched to a gene. The CDR3 is CSVQHRGREKLFF. The CDR3 coding sequence is TGCAGCGTTCAACACAGGGGGCGTGAAAAACTGTTTTTT. The full variable domain, with the rest looked up from reference TRBV29-1 and TRBJ1-4, is SAVISQKPSRDICQRGTSLTIQCQVDSQVTMMFWYRQQPGQSLTLIATANQGSEATYESGFVIDKFPISRPNLTFSTLTVSNMSPEDSSIYLCSVQHRGREKLFFGSGTQLSVL.

This clonotype was seen many times. The chain recombines TRBV29-1 with TRBJ2-7, with TRBD1 identical over 8 bases. V lost 7 bases to trimming and J lost 4 bases; unmatched junction nucleotides: 15. The CDR3 covers 15 residues. Germline-derived CDR1 and CDR2 are SQVTM and ANQGSEA. The CDR3 is CSATTGVRDLYEQYF. The CDR3 coding sequence is TGCAGCGCTACGACAGGGGTACGGGATTTGTACGAGCAGTACTTC.

CDR3 region: CASRIRDTGELFF. CDR3 in DNA: TGTGCCAGCCGCATCCGGGACACCGGGGAGCTGTTTTTT. The genes are TRBV12-3 or TRBV12-4 and TRBJ2-2; D ambiguous. The CDR3 totals 13 residues. V was pared by 8 bases and J by 3 bases, with 10 bases between.

This clonotype has more than one count but fewer than ten. Germline and junction disagree at one end, which may indicate a read error. The gene calls are TRBV7-8 and TRBJ2-3; the match to TRBD2 covers 7 bases. The germline CDR1 and CDR2 sequences are SGHVS and FQNEAQ. The CDR3 extends over 14 amino acids. The CDR3 DNA reads TGTGCCAACAGCTTGGGAGGGGATGCAGATACGCAGTATTTT. This translates into CANSLGGDADTQYF.